This entry lists 18 T cell receptor beta chains sequenced from one sample in a study of cytomegalovirus exposure and HLA in healthy donors. PCR employed 60 Vbeta and 13 Jbeta primers. Generated by immunoSEQ multiplex PCR, the TCRdb table keeps only in-frame clones and is missing some. This table holds about 180,000 clones, more than 75% found once. The sequencing input was PBMCs. All receptors come from a woman under 40 in good health and CMV-seropositive.

This clone appeared once. V gene TRBV11-2 combines with J gene TRBJ1-2; D is perhaps TRBD1 (5 bases). V dropped 0 bases and J dropped 7 bases, with 12 bases sitting between them. The CDR3 covers 14 residues. Germline CDR1 reads SGHAT; CDR2 reads FQNNGV. The CDR3 DNA sequence: TGTGCCAGCAGCTTAGACCCGGGGGGAAGTGGCTACACCTTC. The encoded protein is CASSLDPGGSGYTF.

The genes are TRBV5-6 and TRBJ1-1; 7 positions agree with TRBD1. The V segment lost 4 bases and the J segment 10 bases; nucleotides outside the gene matches: 7. The length of the CDR3 is 12 residues. Germline loops: CDR1 SGHDT, CDR2 YYEEEE. The CDR3 loop is CASSTSGTVAFF. CDR3 DNA sequence: TGTGCCAGCAGCACATCCGGGACAGTAGCTTTCTTT.

The chain has TRBV6-6 and TRBJ2-5, with D possibly matching TRBD1 (6 bases). The end of the DNA is better explained by TRBJ2-7, so the J call may be wrong. The CDR3 is made up of 14 amino acids. Germline lookup yields CDR1 MNHNY and CDR2 SVGAGI (reference sequence). The CDR3 DNA reads TGTGCCAGCAGTTACTCGGACAGCACCTACGAGCAGTACTTC. Translation: CASSYSDSTYEQYF.

The chain joins TRBV7-2 to TRBJ2-3; 8 nucleotides line up with TRBD1. The trim removed 1 base at V and 3 bases at J, leaving 3 bases unmatched. Germline CDR1 is SGHTA and CDR2 is FQGNSA. The CDR3 is 15 residues long. CDR3 nucleotide sequence: TGTGCCAGCAGCTTAGATCAGGGGGCGACAGATACGCAGTATTTT. Protein: CASSLDQGATDTQYF.

V gene TRBV7-9 combines with J gene TRBJ2-3, with D possibly being TRBD2 (6 bases). This CDR3 has 14 amino acids. Looked up from germline, CDR1 is SEHNR and CDR2 is FQNEAQ (reference sequence). V lost 1 base and J lost 4, with 9 bases in between. The CDR3 spells CASSLGGEADTQYF. CDR3 coding DNA: TGTGCCAGCAGCTTAGGCGGGGAGGCAGATACGCAGTATTTT.

V and J are TRBV5-5 and TRBJ2-2, with TRBD2 as a possible D gene (6 bases). V lost 5 bases, J lost 3 bases, and 14 bases lay in between. Germline loops: CDR1 SGHKS, CDR2 YYEKEE (reference sequence). The CDR3 has 15 amino acids. The CDR3 region has the DNA TGTGCCAGCAGTCTCCGGAGGGGTGACACCGGGGAGCTGTTTTTT. This codes for CASSLRRGDTGELFF.

This chain joins TRBV6-1 and TRBJ1-1; 8 bases match TRBD1. Germline trimming cut 7 bases from V and 5 bases from J; bases unmatched to any gene: 6. From germline, CDR1 is MNHNS and CDR2 SASEGT. The CDR3 totals 13 residues. CDR3 sequence: CASTQGARTEAFF. In DNA form, the CDR3 reads TGTGCCAGCACCCAGGGGGCGAGGACTGAAGCTTTCTTT.

This clone has just a few counts. The rearrangement joins TRBV30 to TRBJ2-7; a weak D match, TRBD2 (5 bases). The CDR3 runs 14 residues. CDR1 GTSNPN and CDR2 SVGIG come from the germline V gene (reference sequence). Trimming pared 3 bases from V and 9 bases from J, leaving 21 bases between. CDR3 bases: TGTGCCTGGAGACCCATTACTTCGAGGGAAGGGCAGTACTTC. Its translation: CAWRPITSREGQYF.

This clone was counted a single time. The CDR3 bases are TGTGCCAGCAGCTTTTCAGGGATTAACTATGGCTACACCTTC. It encodes CASSFSGINYGYTF. The chain joins TRBV7-9 to TRBJ1-2, with D possibly matching TRBD1 (5 bases). This CDR3 has 14 residues. The germline V gene encodes CDR1 SEHNR and CDR2 FQNEAQ (reference sequence). Between the trimmed V and J ends, which lost 3 bases and 1 base, there was a span of 9 bases.

CDR3 protein: CATLSRTSGGIASTDTQYF. Here the CDR3 DNA reads TGTGCCACCTTATCCAGGACTAGCGGGGGCATTGCGAGCACAGATACGCAGTATTTT. This rearrangement joins TRBV28 to TRBJ2-3, with TRBD2 identical over 13 bases. CDR3 length: 19 residues. The germline CDR1 and CDR2 sequences are MDHEN and SYDVKM. V shed 10 bases, J shed 0 bases, and the junction held 16 bases outside the gene matches. Using reference TRBV28 and TRBJ2-3 for the parts outside the CDR3, the full variable domain is DVKVTQSSRYLVKRTGEKVFLECVQDMDHENMFWYRQDPGLGLRLIYFSYDVKMKEKGDIPEGYSVSREKKERFSLILESASTNQTSMYLCATLSRTSGGIASTDTQYFGPGTRLTVL.

The CDR3 nucleotides read TGCAGCGTTTTGGTGGGGGCCAGCAATCAGCCCCAGCATTTT. Its translation is CSVLVGASNQPQHF. The rearrangement joins TRBV29-1 to TRBJ1-5; D perhaps matches TRBD1 (6 bases). Trimming shortened V by 5 bases and J by 1 base, and 12 bases separated the two germline ends. The CDR3 spans 14 residues. Germline values: CDR1 SQVTM, CDR2 ANQGSEA. The full variable domain, in which reference TRBV29-1 and TRBJ1-5 provide the parts outside the CDR3, is SAVISQKPSRDICQRGTSLTIQCQVDSQVTMMFWYRQQPGQSLTLIATANQGSEATYESGFVIDKFPISRPNLTFSTLTVSNMSPEDSSIYLCSVLVGASNQPQHFGDGTRLSIL.

This chain links TRBV9 with TRBJ1-3, with unresolved D. Trimming shortened V by 4 bases and J by 0 bases, and 8 bases separated the two germline ends. The germline V gene encodes CDR1 SGDLS and CDR2 YYNGEE. The CDR3 extends over 14 amino acids. In DNA form, the CDR3 reads TGTGCCAGCAGCCCGAGTAGCTCTGGAAACACCATATATTTT. Protein product: CASSPSSSGNTIYF.

The V gene is TRBV4-1, the J gene TRBJ1-6; no firm D call. Per germline, CDR1 MGHRA and CDR2 YSYEKL. Between the trimmed V and J ends, which lost 8 bases and 0 bases, there was a span of 8 bases. The CDR3 has 14 amino acids. The CDR3 region is CASSFSSYNSPLHF. In nucleotides, the CDR3 is TGCGCCAGCTCATTTAGCTCCTATAATTCACCCCTCCACTTT.

The rearrangement links TRBV5-1 to TRBJ2-1; TRBD2 agrees at 8 bases. Germline CDR1 and CDR2: SGHRS and YFSETQ. Trimming cost V 5 bases and J 1 base; bases outside gene matches: 5. The CDR3 length is 15 residues. Here the CDR3 DNA reads TGCGCCAGCAGTTTTAGCGGGGTGTCCTACAATGAGCAGTTCTTC. Translation: CASSFSGVSYNEQFF.

The CDR3 nucleotides read TGTGCCAGCAGCTTGGCGGGAGGTAATGAAAAACTGTTTTTT. This gives the protein CASSLAGGNEKLFF. V gene TRBV5-8 combines with J gene TRBJ1-4, with no clear D. V lost 0 bases and J lost 4, with 7 bases in between. The CDR3 spans 14 residues. Per the germline V gene, CDR1 is SGHTS and CDR2 is YDEGEE.

The chain joins TRBV11-2 to TRBJ2-3; D might be TRBD1 (6 bases). Trimming cost V 2 bases and J 4 bases, with 13 bases left between them. This CDR3 comprises 15 residues. Germline lookup yields CDR1 SGHAT and CDR2 FQNNGV. The CDR3 sequence is CASSLKGVGSDTQYF. CDR3 nucleotide sequence: TGTGCCAGCAGCTTAAAGGGGGTGGGGTCAGATACGCAGTATTTT. Using reference TRBV11-2 and TRBJ2-3 for the parts outside the CDR3, the full variable domain is EAGVAQSPRYKIIEKRQSVAFWCNPISGHATLYWYQQILGQGPKLLIQFQNNGVVDDSQLPKDRFSAERLKGVDSTLKIQPAKLEDSAVYLCASSLKGVGSDTQYFGPGTRLTVL.

The V gene is TRBV6-6, the J gene TRBJ1-4; 7 nucleotides align to TRBD1. Trimming at V came to 2 bases and at J to 8 bases, leaving 2 bases not matched to a gene. Per germline, CDR1 MNHNY and CDR2 SVGAGI (reference sequence). There are 13 residues in the CDR3. CDR3 nucleotide sequence: TGTGCCAGCAGTTACAGGGGGCAGGAAAAACTGTTTTTT. This codes for CASSYRGQEKLFF.

This clone showed up just once. Additional DNA sequences in this sample encode the identical CDR3. The chain combines TRBV7-2 with TRBJ2-7, with D unresolved. V was shortened by 4 bases and J by 3 bases, with 4 bases between the two germline ends. CDR3 length: 11 residues. Per the germline V gene, CDR1 is SGHTA and CDR2 is FQGNSA. In DNA form, the CDR3 reads TGTGCCAGCAGCTCCCTCTACGAGCAGTACTTC. Protein product: CASSSLYEQYF.